What follows are 27 T cell receptor beta chains derived from one specimen sequenced in a study of blood T cell repertoires in COVID-19. Clones were sequenced by immunoSEQ multiplex PCR, and TCRdb holds only the in-frame ones, with some missing. The table records roughly 38,000 clones, about 84% of them present only once. Sequenced input: peripheral blood. These receptors all come from an elderly man with active or convalescent COVID-19.

Of note for this clone: Distinct nucleotide sequences in the sample also encode this CDR3. V gene TRBV12-3 or TRBV12-4 combines with J gene TRBJ2-2, with D uncertain. This CDR3 comprises 12 residues. Deletions cut 3 bases from V and 4 bases from J, with 3 bases between. CDR3: CASSFLTGELFF. DNA of the CDR3: TGTGCCAGCAGTTTCCTCACCGGGGAGCTGTTTTTT.

V and J are TRBV7-2 and TRBJ2-7; 7 bases line up with TRBD1. The CDR3 spans 14 residues. Germline V gene sequence: CDR1 SGHTA, CDR2 FQGNSA. Trimming removed 6 bases from V and 2 bases from J; junction bases left unmatched: 7. CDR3 nucleotides: TGTGCCAGCAGGCCGACAGGGTCCACCTACGAGCAGTACTTC. Residues: CASRPTGSTYEQYF.

The genes are TRBV2 and TRBJ2-1; D remains ambiguous. The CDR3 covers 15 residues. The V end was cut by 4 bases, the J end by 3 bases, with 13 bases between. Germline CDR1 SNHLY, CDR2 FYNNEI. The CDR3 reads CASSAETLVYNEQFF. CDR3 nucleotide sequence: TGTGCCAGCAGTGCGGAGACTTTGGTCTACAATGAGCAGTTCTTC.

The chain couples TRBV6-2 or TRBV6-3 to TRBJ2-4; the D is unclear. The V gene lost 6 bases and the J gene lost 6 bases, with 12 bases spanning the gap. The CDR3 spans 13 residues. Germline CDR1 is MNHEY and CDR2 is SVGEGT. CDR3 nucleotide sequence: TGTGCCAGCAGCCCCAACCTAGGAAACATTCAGTACTTC. Translating gives CASSPNLGNIQYF.

V gene TRBV5-8 combines with J gene TRBJ1-1; D gene unclear. V was cut by 4 bases and J by 1 base, with 8 bases left in between. CDR3 length equals 13 residues. CDR1 and CDR2 (germline): SGHTS, YDEGEE. Written as DNA, the CDR3 is TGTGCCAGCAGCACTTATAAGAACACTGAAGCTTTCTTT. Protein product: CASSTYKNTEAFF.

This clone showed up just once. The rearrangement joins TRBV2 to TRBJ2-3, with 7 bases that match TRBD2. CDR3 length: 15 residues. After removal of 4 bases from V and 1 base from J, the junction contained 5 bases not matched to a gene. The germline V gene encodes CDR1 SNHLY and CDR2 FYNNEI. The DNA for the CDR3 is TGTGCCAGCAGTGGGGCGGGAGTACGCACAGATACGCAGTATTTT. Translation gives CASSGAGVRTDTQYF.

The chain carries TRBV7-2 and TRBJ2-7; D ambiguous. Trimming stripped 0 bases from V and 6 bases from J, with 6 bases between. CDR1 is SGHTA and CDR2 is FQGNSA in the germline V gene. The CDR3 is 12 amino acids. CDR3: CASSLAWSEQYF. The CDR3 bases are TGTGCCAGCAGCTTAGCTTGGAGCGAGCAGTACTTC.

The chain employs TRBV5-4 and TRBJ2-2; TRBD1 aligns across 7 bases. Per the germline V gene, CDR1 is SGHNT and CDR2 is YYREEE (reference sequence). The CDR3 spans 15 residues. The J segment lost 0 bases and the V segment lost 5 bases, leaving 4 bases of the junction unmatched. CDR3 bases: TGTGCCAGCAGGAACAGGGGCTCGAACACCGGGGAGCTGTTTTTT. This sequence encodes CASRNRGSNTGELFF.

V gene TRBV6-2 or TRBV6-3 combines with J gene TRBJ2-7; the D gene is possibly TRBD1 (6 bases). V lost 6 bases, J lost 9 bases, and 24 bases lay in between. There are 15 residues in the CDR3. Germline CDR1 and CDR2: MNHEY and SVGEGT. The CDR3 DNA reads as TGTGCCAGCAGCGATATGACAGGATCGTCCTTCGGGCAGTACTTC. As protein: CASSDMTGSSFGQYF.

V gene TRBV20-1 combines with J gene TRBJ2-2; maybe TRBD2 (6 bases). The germline V and J ends were trimmed by 3 bases and 0 bases, with 8 bases remaining between them. CDR3 length: 14 amino acids. Germline CDR1 is DFQATT and CDR2 is SNEGSKA (reference sequence). The CDR3 reads CSASRGSNTGELFF. Here the CDR3 DNA reads TGCAGTGCTAGTCGGGGGTCGAACACCGGGGAGCTGTTTTTT.

The chain has TRBV6-5 and TRBJ2-2; 10 bases are a match to TRBD1. The CDR3 consists of 16 residues. V was clipped by 2 bases and J by 6 bases; unmatched bases: 6. The germline gives CDR1 MNHEY, CDR2 SVGAGI. CDR3 in DNA: TGTGCCAGCAGTTACCCCCGGACAGGGGGTCCCGGGGAGCTGTTTTTT. Its translation: CASSYPRTGGPGELFF.

This chain connects TRBV3-1 (or the pseudogene TRBV3-2) to TRBJ1-6; D uncertain. The V gene's germline CDR1 is LGHDT and CDR2 YNNKEL (reference sequence). The CDR3 consists of 15 residues. V was shortened by 0 bases and J by 7 bases, with 10 bases between the two germline ends. The CDR3 DNA reads as TGTGCCAGCAGCCAAGAGTACGAGTGGAATTCACCCCTCCACTTT. Residues: CASSQEYEWNSPLHF.

The chain has TRBV19 and TRBJ2-7; 8 bases are shared with TRBD2. CDR1 is LNHDA, CDR2 SQIVND, per germline (reference sequence). V dropped 6 bases and J dropped 3; count of bases not matched to a gene: 10. The CDR3 covers 15 residues. CDR3: CASSRSGTSIYEQYF. CDR3 coding DNA: TGTGCCAGTAGCCGTAGCGGGACTAGTATCTACGAGCAGTACTTC.

The chain links TRBV6-5 to TRBJ2-3, with TRBD1 matching over 12 bases. CDR1 and CDR2 (germline): MNHEY, SVGAGI. CDR3 size: 14 residues. After removal of 5 bases from V and 6 bases from J, the junction contained 3 bases not matched to a gene. The CDR3 region is CASSKGQGADTQYF. The CDR3 DNA sequence: TGTGCCAGCAGTAAGGGACAGGGGGCCGATACGCAGTATTTT.

The rearrangement joins TRBV28 to TRBJ2-7, with D unclear. The length of the CDR3 is 12 residues. The germline CDR1 and CDR2 sequences are MDHEN and SYDVKM. Trimming left V 5 bases short and J 3 bases short, with 8 bases between. The CDR3 spells CASSLLVYEQYF. CDR3 sequence (DNA): TGTGCCAGCAGTCTACTCGTCTACGAGCAGTACTTC.

The genes are TRBV5-6 and TRBJ2-1; D unclear. V was cut by 0 bases and J by 0 bases, with 13 bases left in between. Looked up from germline, CDR1 is SGHDT and CDR2 is YYEEEE. CDR3 length: 17 amino acids. CDR3 amino acids: CASSLVTALSSYNEQFF. The CDR3 region has the DNA TGTGCCAGCAGCTTGGTAACCGCACTGAGCTCCTACAATGAGCAGTTCTTC.

V usage is TRBV6-5 and J usage is TRBJ1-1; D gene uncertain. CDR1 is MNHEY and CDR2 is SVGAGI in the germline V gene. V lost 5 bases and J 0 bases, leaving 10 bases between the germline ends. This CDR3 is 14 amino acids long. This CDR3 is CASSRETVNTEAFF. In DNA form, the CDR3 reads TGTGCCAGCAGTAGGGAGACTGTGAACACTGAAGCTTTCTTT.

The chain links TRBV25-1 to TRBJ1-3; no definite D call. There are 14 residues in the CDR3. Germline loops: CDR1 MGHDK, CDR2 SYGVNS. V lost 3 bases, J lost 0 bases, and 6 bases lay in between. The CDR3 is CASSDFLSGNTIYF. DNA of the CDR3: TGTGCCAGCAGTGACTTTCTCTCTGGAAACACCATATATTTT.

V gene TRBV7-8 combines with J gene TRBJ1-2; D is undetermined. The V end lost 2 bases, the J end lost 7 bases, and 8 bases lay between the germline ends. The germline V gene encodes CDR1 SGHVS and CDR2 FQNEAQ. The length of the CDR3 is 12 residues. In DNA, the CDR3 is TGTGCCAGCAGCTTACAGGATTCTGGCTACACCTTC. Amino acids: CASSLQDSGYTF.

The chain couples TRBV4-2 to TRBJ1-1; D is unresolved. There are 14 residues in the CDR3. Between the trimmed V and J ends, which lost 5 bases and 5 bases, there was a span of 15 bases. Germline CDR1 LGHNA, CDR2 YNFKEQ. For the CDR3, the DNA is TGTGCCAGCAGCGCCGGGTCCGCGGGAACTGAAGCTTTCTTT. Translating gives CASSAGSAGTEAFF.

The chain joins TRBV7-2 to TRBJ2-3; D might be TRBD1 (7 bases). Per the germline V gene, CDR1 is SGHTA and CDR2 is FQGNSA. The CDR3 is 15 amino acids. Trimming shortened V by 2 bases and J by 4 bases, and 13 bases separated the two germline ends. The CDR3 nucleotides are TGTGCCAGCAGCTTACAGGGGGGCGAGCCAGATACGCAGTATTTT. Protein product: CASSLQGGEPDTQYF.

This clone was recorded once. The chain employs TRBV6-1 and TRBJ1-3; D unclear. V was cut by 3 bases and J by 1 base, with 4 bases left in between. Germline values: CDR1 MNHNS, CDR2 SASEGT. This CDR3 has 13 amino acids. For the CDR3, the DNA is TGTGCCAGCAGTGAGTCTTCTGGAAACACCATATATTTT. Translation: CASSESSGNTIYF.

There are a few counts of this clone. This chain uses TRBV7-3 with TRBJ1-1; 7 positions agree with TRBD1. There are 13 residues in the CDR3. With V trimmed by 1 base and J by 6 bases, 2 bases remained unmatched. CDR1 SGHTA and CDR2 FQGTGA come from the germline V gene. Written as DNA, the CDR3 is TGTGCCAGCAGCTTAATTACAGGGGCTGAAGCTTTCTTT. Its protein is CASSLITGAEAFF.

The rearrangement joins TRBV5-1 to TRBJ2-3; 12 bases match TRBD1. CDR3 length: 15 residues. V gave up 0 bases and J gave up 7 bases; unmatched junction bases: 3. Germline loops: CDR1 SGHRS, CDR2 YFSETQ. CDR3 amino acids: CASSLGGQGAYTQYF. In nucleotides, the CDR3 is TGCGCCAGCAGCTTGGGGGGACAGGGGGCGTATACGCAGTATTTT.

Ten or more counts support this clone. This chain links TRBV5-4 with TRBJ1-1; D gene uncertain. CDR1 is SGHNT and CDR2 is YYREEE in the germline V gene (reference sequence). V gave up 2 bases and J gave up 1 base, with 6 bases separating them. The CDR3 runs 13 residues. CDR3 bases: TGTGCCAGCAGCTTCAGACAGAACACTGAAGCTTTCTTT. This sequence encodes CASSFRQNTEAFF.

This rearrangement joins TRBV6-5 to TRBJ2-2; D not resolved. Between the trimmed V and J ends, which lost 6 bases and 5 bases, there was a span of 7 bases. This CDR3 contains 12 residues. Germline V gene sequence: CDR1 MNHEY, CDR2 SVGAGI. CDR3 nucleotide sequence: TGTGCCAGCAGGGTGGAGACCGGGGAGCTGTTTTTT. Encoded protein: CASRVETGELFF.

This chain links TRBV7-2 with TRBJ2-3; D unresolved. The CDR3 extends over 15 amino acids. The V end was cut by 0 bases, the J end by 1 base, with 8 bases between. The germline V gene encodes CDR1 SGHTA and CDR2 FQGNSA. This CDR3 is CASSLASRRTDTQYF. The DNA of the CDR3 is TGTGCCAGCAGCTTAGCTTCTAGGCGCACAGATACGCAGTATTTT.